A selection of T cell receptor beta chains follows, all from one sample in a study of cytomegalovirus exposure and HLA in healthy donors. This table comes from immunoSEQ multiplex PCR, and its TCRdb copy is limited to in-frame clones, with some not included. The sample records 90,000 to 150,000 clones, around 89% being singletons. Sequencing input: PBMCs. The receptors derive from a woman between 18 and 30 years old in good health and CMV-seropositive. CDR3s include the opening cysteine and the closing phenylalanine or tryptophan. Each record gives: CDR3 DNA, CDR3 protein, J gene, D gene, V gene, CDR3 length, clone size. D genes are given only for firm matches. Clone size is given for some rows only: seen once, a few or many times, or a class if the clone is expanded.

CDR3 DNA: TGTGCCATCAGTGTCTCGAGCGGGGGGGCCACGGAGACCCAGTACTTC; CDR3 protein: CAISVSSGGATETQYF; J gene: TRBJ2-5; D gene: TRBD2; V gene: TRBV10-3; CDR3 length: 16; clone size: .
CDR3 DNA: TGTGCCAGCAGCGTAACAGCGGGGGCCTCCTACGAGCAGTACTTC; CDR3 protein: CASSVTAGASYEQYF; J gene: TRBJ2-7; D gene: TRBD2; V gene: TRBV9; CDR3 length: 15; clone size: .
CDR3 DNA: TGTGCCAGTAGTCGGACAGGGAACTATGGCTACACCTTC; CDR3 protein: CASSRTGNYGYTF; J gene: TRBJ1-2; D gene: TRBD1; V gene: TRBV19; CDR3 length: 13; clone size: .
CDR3 DNA: TGTGCCAGCAGTTTAAGGCCCGGGCTAGCGGGCGTATATACCGGGGAGCTGTTTTTT; CDR3 protein: CASSLRPGLAGVYTGELFF; J gene: TRBJ2-2; D gene: TRBD2; V gene: TRBV27; CDR3 length: 19; clone size: .
CDR3 DNA: TGTGCCAGCAGAAAAACACGCAAGGGGGACACTGAAGCTTTCTTT; CDR3 protein: CASRKTRKGDTEAFF; J gene: TRBJ1-1; D gene: .; V gene: TRBV13; CDR3 length: 15; clone size: .
CDR3 DNA: TGCAGCGTACAGGGGAACACTGAAGCTTTCTTT; CDR3 protein: CSVQGNTEAFF; J gene: TRBJ1-1; D gene: .; V gene: TRBV20-1; CDR3 length: 11; clone size: .
CDR3 DNA: TGTGCCAGCTCTACCGGGACAGGGAGTAGGCCCCTCCACTTT; CDR3 protein: CASSTGTGSRPLHF; J gene: TRBJ1-6; D gene: TRBD1; V gene: TRBV6-5; CDR3 length: 14; clone size: few
CDR3 DNA: TGTGCCAGCAGCTTGGAGACAGGGTTTGGCGAGCAGTACTTC; CDR3 protein: CASSLETGFGEQYF; J gene: TRBJ2-7; D gene: TRBD1; V gene: TRBV5-6; CDR3 length: 14; clone size: .
CDR3 DNA: TGTGCCAGCAGCTTGGTTCAGGGGGGCGGGGAGCTGTTTTTT; CDR3 protein: CASSLVQGGGELFF; J gene: TRBJ2-2; D gene: .; V gene: TRBV5-5; CDR3 length: 14; clone size: .
CDR3 DNA: TGTGCCAGCTCACCACTTAGAGAAAGCTACGAGCAGTACTTC; CDR3 protein: CASSPLRESYEQYF; J gene: TRBJ2-7; D gene: .; V gene: TRBV18; CDR3 length: 14; clone size: .
CDR3 DNA: TGTGCCAGCGGGAGTGGCAATGAGCAGTTCTTC; CDR3 protein: CASGSGNEQFF; J gene: TRBJ2-1; D gene: .; V gene: TRBV2; CDR3 length: 11; clone size: once
CDR3 DNA: TGTGCCAGCAGTTCCCTCCTGACTAGCCATGAGCAGTTCTTC; CDR3 protein: CASSSLLTSHEQFF; J gene: TRBJ2-1; D gene: TRBD2; V gene: TRBV27; CDR3 length: 14; clone size: .
CDR3 DNA: TGCAGCGTTGATGGCTCACCTTCAAGGAGGGGCTACACCTTC; CDR3 protein: CSVDGSPSRRGYTF; J gene: TRBJ1-2; D gene: .; V gene: TRBV29-1; CDR3 length: 14; clone size: .
CDR3 DNA: TGTGCCAGTAGCTACAGACAGGGACACACTGAAGCTTTCTTT; CDR3 protein: CASSYRQGHTEAFF; J gene: TRBJ1-1; D gene: TRBD1; V gene: TRBV19; CDR3 length: 14; clone size: .
CDR3 DNA: TGTGCCAGCAGTTTGGACAATAGCAATCAGCCCCAGCATTTT; CDR3 protein: CASSLDNSNQPQHF; J gene: TRBJ1-5; D gene: .; V gene: TRBV7-9; CDR3 length: 14; clone size: once
CDR3 DNA: TGCGCCAGCAGCGATTCGGGGGGCAACCCCGGAGAGACCCAGTACTTC; CDR3 protein: CASSDSGGNPGETQYF; J gene: TRBJ2-5; D gene: .; V gene: TRBV5-1; CDR3 length: 16; clone size: .
CDR3 DNA: TGTGCCAGTAGTTGGGACAGGGTTGAAAAACTGTTTTTT; CDR3 protein: CASSWDRVEKLFF; J gene: TRBJ1-4; D gene: TRBD1; V gene: TRBV19; CDR3 length: 13; clone size: .
CDR3 DNA: TGTGCCAGCAGCTTATCGCAGGGCCTCCAAGAGACCCAGTACTTC; CDR3 protein: CASSLSQGLQETQYF; J gene: TRBJ2-5; D gene: .; V gene: TRBV7-9; CDR3 length: 15; clone size: .
CDR3 DNA: TGCGCCAGCAGCTTGGTGGCAGGGGATATCACAGATACGCAGTATTTT; CDR3 protein: CASSLVAGDITDTQYF; J gene: TRBJ2-3; D gene: .; V gene: TRBV5-1; CDR3 length: 16; clone size: .
CDR3 DNA: TGTGCCAGCAGCCAGGACAGGGGGATTTACAATGAGCAGTTCTTC; CDR3 protein: CASSQDRGIYNEQFF; J gene: TRBJ2-1; D gene: TRBD1; V gene: TRBV27; CDR3 length: 15; clone size: .
CDR3 DNA: TGCAGCGTTGAAGACGATGGGAGAGCCTACGAGCAGTACTTC; CDR3 protein: CSVEDDGRAYEQYF; J gene: TRBJ2-7; D gene: .; V gene: TRBV29-1; CDR3 length: 14; clone size: .
CDR3 DNA: TGTGCTAGCAGCTTAGATAGGGGGACCCAACAGACCCAGTACTTC; CDR3 protein: CASSLDRGTQQTQYF; J gene: TRBJ2-5; D gene: .; V gene: TRBV7-7; CDR3 length: 15; clone size: once
CDR3 DNA: TGCGCCAGCAGCCCCGACGGCCAGGGGTTAACTAATGAAAAACTGTTTTTT; CDR3 protein: CASSPDGQGLTNEKLFF; J gene: TRBJ1-4; D gene: .; V gene: TRBV4-1; CDR3 length: 17; clone size: .
CDR3 DNA: TGTGCCAGCAGTGAAGAATTAGCCAGGGTCTATGGCTACACCTTC; CDR3 protein: CASSEELARVYGYTF; J gene: TRBJ1-2; D gene: .; V gene: TRBV6-1; CDR3 length: 15; clone size: few
CDR3 DNA: TGTGCCAGCAGTCTCCCGGGACAACGAATTACGAACACCGGGGAGCTGTTTTTT; CDR3 protein: CASSLPGQRITNTGELFF; J gene: TRBJ2-2; D gene: .; V gene: TRBV9; CDR3 length: 18; clone size: .
CDR3 DNA: TGTGCCAGTAGTCCCACCTCGGGGGAGCAGTACTTC; CDR3 protein: CASSPTSGEQYF; J gene: TRBJ2-7; D gene: .; V gene: TRBV19; CDR3 length: 12; clone size: few
CDR3 DNA: TGTGCCAGCAGTGCAGGACAGGGGCACAATGAGCAGTTCTTC; CDR3 protein: CASSAGQGHNEQFF; J gene: TRBJ2-1; D gene: TRBD1; V gene: TRBV6-1; CDR3 length: 14; clone size: .
CDR3 DNA: TGTGCCAGCAGCTTAAAATTCTCCTTTAATTCACCCCTCCACTTT; CDR3 protein: CASSLKFSFNSPLHF; J gene: TRBJ1-6; D gene: .; V gene: TRBV7-8; CDR3 length: 15; clone size: few
CDR3 DNA: TGCGCCAGCAGCCATCTTCTTGTGACAGGAGAAGCTTTCTTT; CDR3 protein: CASSHLLVTGEAFF; J gene: TRBJ1-1; D gene: .; V gene: TRBV4-1; CDR3 length: 14; clone size: .
CDR3 DNA: TGTGCCATCAGTGAGGGTGTCGCGAATACGCAGTATTTT; CDR3 protein: CAISEGVANTQYF; J gene: TRBJ2-3; D gene: .; V gene: TRBV10-3; CDR3 length: 13; clone size: .
CDR3 DNA: TGTGCCAGCAGCCATGGACGGGGACAGGGGAATGAAAAACTGTTTTTT; CDR3 protein: CASSHGRGQGNEKLFF; J gene: TRBJ1-4; D gene: TRBD1; V gene: TRBV4-2; CDR3 length: 16; clone size: .
CDR3 DNA: TGCGCCAGCAGCTCCCAGGACAGGGGGACTGAAGCTTTCTTT; CDR3 protein: CASSSQDRGTEAFF; J gene: TRBJ1-1; D gene: TRBD1; V gene: TRBV5-1; CDR3 length: 14; clone size: few
CDR3 DNA: TGTGCCAGCAGCTTGGAGGTGACGACAGGGTCAAGCACAGATACGCAGTATTTT; CDR3 protein: CASSLEVTTGSSTDTQYF; J gene: TRBJ2-3; D gene: TRBD1; V gene: TRBV5-5; CDR3 length: 18; clone size: .
CDR3 DNA: TGTGCCAGCAGTTCACCAGGGGGCACTGAAGCTTTCTTT; CDR3 protein: CASSSPGGTEAFF; J gene: TRBJ1-1; D gene: TRBD1; V gene: TRBV6-5; CDR3 length: 13; clone size: once
CDR3 DNA: TGCGCCAGCAGCCACAGGCCGGGCCGGGGAACTAATGAAAAACTGTTTTTT; CDR3 protein: CASSHRPGRGTNEKLFF; J gene: TRBJ1-4; D gene: .; V gene: TRBV4-1; CDR3 length: 17; clone size: .
CDR3 DNA: TGCGCCAGCAGCTTGGGACAGGGAGATCAGCCCCAGCATTTT; CDR3 protein: CASSLGQGDQPQHF; J gene: TRBJ1-5; D gene: TRBD1; V gene: TRBV5-1; CDR3 length: 14; clone size: .
CDR3 DNA: TGTGCCAGCAGGAGACAGGGAAGTGGGGACTATGGCTACACCTTC; CDR3 protein: CASRRQGSGDYGYTF; J gene: TRBJ1-2; D gene: TRBD1; V gene: TRBV2; CDR3 length: 15; clone size: few
CDR3 DNA: TGCGCCAGCAGCTTGATGTTAAGCATAGGCACAGATACGCAGTATTTT; CDR3 protein: CASSLMLSIGTDTQYF; J gene: TRBJ2-3; D gene: .; V gene: TRBV5-1; CDR3 length: 16; clone size: once
CDR3 DNA: TGTGCCAGCTCAGGAAACACCGGGGAGCTGTTTTTT; CDR3 protein: CASSGNTGELFF; J gene: TRBJ2-2; D gene: .; V gene: TRBV6-6; CDR3 length: 12; clone size: few
CDR3 DNA: TGTGCCAGCAGCTTCACAGCGGGCGAGCAGTACTTC; CDR3 protein: CASSFTAGEQYF; J gene: TRBJ2-7; D gene: .; V gene: TRBV7-9; CDR3 length: 12; clone size: .
CDR3 DNA: TGTGCCAGCAGTTACTCGCCCGGGGGGAAAAACATTCAGTACTTC; CDR3 protein: CASSYSPGGKNIQYF; J gene: TRBJ2-4; D gene: TRBD2; V gene: TRBV6-5; CDR3 length: 15; clone size: .
CDR3 DNA: TGTGCCAGCAGCTTACCCGGCCAGGGGGCTGGCTACACCTTC; CDR3 protein: CASSLPGQGAGYTF; J gene: TRBJ1-2; D gene: TRBD1; V gene: TRBV7-9; CDR3 length: 14; clone size: .
CDR3 DNA: TGTGCCAGCAGCTCGATAATAGGGGCTAGCGGGAGGAATTTCTTC; CDR3 protein: CASSSIIGASGRNFF; J gene: TRBJ2-1; D gene: TRBD2; V gene: TRBV11-3; CDR3 length: 15; clone size: .
CDR3 DNA: TGTGCCAGTACCACGTTTCAGGGGGCCATCCTCAACTATGGCTACACCTTC; CDR3 protein: CASTTFQGAILNYGYTF; J gene: TRBJ1-2; D gene: TRBD1; V gene: TRBV19; CDR3 length: 17; clone size: .
CDR3 DNA: TGTGCCAGCAGCTTATTCTCTTTCGGGACTAGCGGGAGATCGGGTGAGCAGTTCTTC; CDR3 protein: CASSLFSFGTSGRSGEQFF; J gene: TRBJ2-1; D gene: TRBD2; V gene: TRBV7-9; CDR3 length: 19; clone size: .
CDR3 DNA: TGTGCCAGCAGCTACCATAGCGGGGGCTTCACAGATACGCAGTATTTT; CDR3 protein: CASSYHSGGFTDTQYF; J gene: TRBJ2-3; D gene: TRBD2; V gene: TRBV13; CDR3 length: 16; clone size: .
CDR3 DNA: TGTGCCACCAGCGCCTGGGACAGAGGACAAGAGACCCAGTACTTC; CDR3 protein: CATSAWDRGQETQYF; J gene: TRBJ2-5; D gene: TRBD1; V gene: TRBV15; CDR3 length: 15; clone size: .
CDR3 DNA: TGCACCTGTTCACAGGGGGCTAGCACTGAAGCTTTCTTT; CDR3 protein: CTCSQGASTEAFF; J gene: TRBJ1-1; D gene: TRBD1; V gene: TRBV29-1; CDR3 length: 13; clone size: few
CDR3 DNA: TGTGCCAGTAGTCCCATCGGGGGAGAAGCTAACTATGGCTACACCTTC; CDR3 protein: CASSPIGGEANYGYTF; J gene: TRBJ1-2; D gene: .; V gene: TRBV19; CDR3 length: 16; clone size: few
CDR3 DNA: TGTGCCAGCAGAGCAGGGGACAATCAGCCCCAGCATTTT; CDR3 protein: CASRAGDNQPQHF; J gene: TRBJ1-5; D gene: .; V gene: TRBV25-1; CDR3 length: 13; clone size: once
CDR3 DNA: TGTGCCAGCAGTGATTTTGGACAGGGAAACACTGAAGCTTTCTTT; CDR3 protein: CASSDFGQGNTEAFF; J gene: TRBJ1-1; D gene: TRBD1; V gene: TRBV2; CDR3 length: 15; clone size: .
CDR3 DNA: TGTGCCAGCAGCTTGATTCTAGGGGGCCGGGAGACCCAGTACTTC; CDR3 protein: CASSLILGGRETQYF; J gene: TRBJ2-5; D gene: TRBD1; V gene: TRBV5-4; CDR3 length: 15; clone size: .
CDR3 DNA: TGTGCCAGCAAATTCTTACTTATTCCGGGACAGAGGGCCTACGAGCAGTACTTC; CDR3 protein: CASKFLLIPGQRAYEQYF; J gene: TRBJ2-7; D gene: TRBD1; V gene: TRBV6-4; CDR3 length: 18; clone size: .
CDR3 DNA: TGTGCCAGCACAAGGACAGGGAGAAGCAATCAGCCCCAGCATTTT; CDR3 protein: CASTRTGRSNQPQHF; J gene: TRBJ1-5; D gene: TRBD1; V gene: TRBV6-4; CDR3 length: 15; clone size: .
CDR3 DNA: TGTGCCAGCAGTGAACAGGCGACAGGGGGCACAGAGACCCAGTACTTC; CDR3 protein: CASSEQATGGTETQYF; J gene: TRBJ2-5; D gene: TRBD1; V gene: TRBV2; CDR3 length: 16; clone size: .
CDR3 DNA: TGTGCCTGGAGTGTAAGCGGACAGTTCAATCAGCCCCAGCATTTT; CDR3 protein: CAWSVSGQFNQPQHF; J gene: TRBJ1-5; D gene: .; V gene: TRBV30; CDR3 length: 15; clone size: once
CDR3 DNA: TGTGCCAGCAGTTACGCCCCGGGACAGAACTATGGCTACACCTTC; CDR3 protein: CASSYAPGQNYGYTF; J gene: TRBJ1-2; D gene: TRBD1; V gene: TRBV6-5; CDR3 length: 15; clone size: .
CDR3 DNA: TGTGCTAGTGGTTTAACGGGCCTCGGACAGGGCCTTTATCACACTGAAGCTTTCTTT; CDR3 protein: CASGLTGLGQGLYHTEAFF; J gene: TRBJ1-1; D gene: TRBD1; V gene: TRBV12-5; CDR3 length: 19; clone size: .
CDR3 DNA: TGCGCCAGCAGCCAAGAACCAGGGCAGAGCTACGAGCAGTACTTC; CDR3 protein: CASSQEPGQSYEQYF; J gene: TRBJ2-7; D gene: .; V gene: TRBV4-1; CDR3 length: 15; clone size: .
CDR3 DNA: TGTGCCACCAGCCTCTTGGCGGGGGGGCCCATGGAGACCCAGTACTTC; CDR3 protein: CATSLLAGGPMETQYF; J gene: TRBJ2-5; D gene: TRBD2; V gene: TRBV7-3; CDR3 length: 16; clone size: .